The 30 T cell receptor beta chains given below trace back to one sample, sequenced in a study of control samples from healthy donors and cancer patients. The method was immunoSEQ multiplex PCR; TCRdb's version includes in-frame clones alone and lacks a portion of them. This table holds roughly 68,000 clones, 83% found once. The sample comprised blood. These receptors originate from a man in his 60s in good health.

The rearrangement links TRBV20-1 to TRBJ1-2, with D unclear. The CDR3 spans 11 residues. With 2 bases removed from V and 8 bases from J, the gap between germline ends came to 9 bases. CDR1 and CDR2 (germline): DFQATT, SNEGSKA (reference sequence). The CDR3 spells CSARPTRGYTF. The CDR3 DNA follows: TGCAGTGCTAGACCGACGCGGGGCTACACCTTC.

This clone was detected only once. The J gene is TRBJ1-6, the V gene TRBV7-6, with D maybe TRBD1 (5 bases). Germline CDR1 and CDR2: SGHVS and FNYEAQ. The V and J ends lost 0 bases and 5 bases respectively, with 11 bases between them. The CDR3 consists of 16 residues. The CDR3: CASSLAGGGNNSPLHF. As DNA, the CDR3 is TGTGCCAGCAGCTTAGCGGGGGGGGGTAATAATTCACCCCTCCACTTT.

This chain's CDR3 is CSLLGTDTQYF. CDR3 sequence (DNA): TGCAGCCTCTTAGGCACAGATACGCAGTATTTT. The chain uses TRBV20-1 and TRBJ2-3; the D is unclear. Germline V gene data show CDR1 as DFQATT and CDR2 as SNEGSKA (reference sequence). This CDR3 is built from 11 residues.

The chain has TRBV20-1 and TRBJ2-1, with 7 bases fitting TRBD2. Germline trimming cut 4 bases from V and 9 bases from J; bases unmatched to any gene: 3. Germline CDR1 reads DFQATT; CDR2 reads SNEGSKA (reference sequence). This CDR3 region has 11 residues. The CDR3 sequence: CSATSGAEQFF. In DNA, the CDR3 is TGCAGTGCTACTAGCGGAGCTGAGCAGTTCTTC.

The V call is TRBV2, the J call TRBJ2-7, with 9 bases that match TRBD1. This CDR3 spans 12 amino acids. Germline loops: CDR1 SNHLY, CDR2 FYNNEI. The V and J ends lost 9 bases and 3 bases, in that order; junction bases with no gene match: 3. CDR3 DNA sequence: TGTGCCAGAGGGGGACAGGGCTACGAGCAGTACTTC. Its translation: CARGGQGYEQYF.

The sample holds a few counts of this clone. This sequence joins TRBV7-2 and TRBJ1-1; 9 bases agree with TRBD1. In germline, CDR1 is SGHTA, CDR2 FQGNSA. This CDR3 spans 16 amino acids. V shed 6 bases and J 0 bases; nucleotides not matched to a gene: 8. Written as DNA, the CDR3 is TGTGCCAGCAGAACCGGGACAGGGATCATGAACACTGAAGCTTTCTTT. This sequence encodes CASRTGTGIMNTEAFF.

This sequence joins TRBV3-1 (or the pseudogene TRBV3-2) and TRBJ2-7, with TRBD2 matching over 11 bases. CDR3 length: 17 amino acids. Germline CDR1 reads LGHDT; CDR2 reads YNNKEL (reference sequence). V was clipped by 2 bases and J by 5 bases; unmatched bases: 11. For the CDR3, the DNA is TGTGCCAGCAGCCAAAGGCTTCCGGGACTAGCGGCCCACGAGCAGTACTTC. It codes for CASSQRLPGLAAHEQYF.

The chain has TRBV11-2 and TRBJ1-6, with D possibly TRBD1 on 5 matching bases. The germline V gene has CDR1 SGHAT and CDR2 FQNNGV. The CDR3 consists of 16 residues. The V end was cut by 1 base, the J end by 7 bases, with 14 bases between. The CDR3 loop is CASSLAPGPGNSPLHF. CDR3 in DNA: TGTGCCAGCAGCTTAGCCCCAGGGCCGGGCAATTCACCCCTCCACTTT.

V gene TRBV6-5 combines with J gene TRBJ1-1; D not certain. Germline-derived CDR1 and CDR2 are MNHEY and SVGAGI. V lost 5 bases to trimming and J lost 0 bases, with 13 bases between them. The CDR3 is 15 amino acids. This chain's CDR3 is CASSPPPPMNTEAFF. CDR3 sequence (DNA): TGTGCCAGCAGTCCCCCACCCCCGATGAACACTGAAGCTTTCTTT.

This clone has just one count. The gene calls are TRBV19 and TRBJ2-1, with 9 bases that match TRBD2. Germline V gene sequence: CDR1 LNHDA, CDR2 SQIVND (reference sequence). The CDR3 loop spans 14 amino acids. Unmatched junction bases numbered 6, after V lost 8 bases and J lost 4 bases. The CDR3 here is CASVSGRRYNEQFF. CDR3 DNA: TGTGCCAGTGTGAGCGGGAGGCGATACAATGAGCAGTTCTTC.

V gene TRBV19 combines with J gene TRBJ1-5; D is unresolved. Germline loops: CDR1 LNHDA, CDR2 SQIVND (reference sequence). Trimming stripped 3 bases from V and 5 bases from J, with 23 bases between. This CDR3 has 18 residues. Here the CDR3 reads CASSIVMGRIKHHQPQHF. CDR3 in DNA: TGTGCCAGTAGTATTGTAATGGGCCGGATTAAACACCATCAGCCCCAGCATTTT.

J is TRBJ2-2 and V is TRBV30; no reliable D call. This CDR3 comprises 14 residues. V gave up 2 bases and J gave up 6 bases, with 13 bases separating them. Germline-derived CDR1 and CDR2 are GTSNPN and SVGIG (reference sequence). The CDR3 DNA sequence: TGTGCCTGGAGTATATCGTCTGGGCCCGGGGAGCTGTTTTTT. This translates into CAWSISSGPGELFF.

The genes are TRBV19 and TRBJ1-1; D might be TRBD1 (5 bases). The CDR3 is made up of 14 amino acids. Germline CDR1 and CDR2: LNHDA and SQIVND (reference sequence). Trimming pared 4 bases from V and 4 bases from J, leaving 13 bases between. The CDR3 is CASSTQGLSTEAFF. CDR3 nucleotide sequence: TGTGCCAGTAGTACCCAGGGATTGAGCACTGAAGCTTTCTTT.

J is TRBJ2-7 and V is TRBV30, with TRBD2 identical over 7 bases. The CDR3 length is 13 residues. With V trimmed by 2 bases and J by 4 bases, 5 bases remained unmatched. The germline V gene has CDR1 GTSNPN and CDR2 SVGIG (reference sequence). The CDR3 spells CAWSMGLLYEQYF. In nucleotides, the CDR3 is TGTGCCTGGAGTATGGGACTATTATACGAGCAGTACTTC.

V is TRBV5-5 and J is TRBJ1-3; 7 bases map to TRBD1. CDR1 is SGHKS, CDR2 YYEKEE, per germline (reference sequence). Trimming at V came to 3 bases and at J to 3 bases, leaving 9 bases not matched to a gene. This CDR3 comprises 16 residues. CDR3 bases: TGTGCCAGCAGCTCGTACAGGGGTTCCAGTGGAAACACCATATATTTT. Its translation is CASSSYRGSSGNTIYF.

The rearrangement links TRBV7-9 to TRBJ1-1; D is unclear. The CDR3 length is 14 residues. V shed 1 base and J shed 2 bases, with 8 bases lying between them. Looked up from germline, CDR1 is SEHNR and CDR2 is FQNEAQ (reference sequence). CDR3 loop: CASSLVSVNTEAFF. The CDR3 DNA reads TGTGCCAGCAGCTTAGTTTCGGTCAACACTGAAGCTTTCTTT.

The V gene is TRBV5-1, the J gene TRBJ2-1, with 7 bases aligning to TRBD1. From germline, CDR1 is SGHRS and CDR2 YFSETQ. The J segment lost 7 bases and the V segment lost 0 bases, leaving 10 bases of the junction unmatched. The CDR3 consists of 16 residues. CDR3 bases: TGCGCCAGCAGCTTGGGCCCGGGACAGATTTCGAATGAGCAGTTCTTC. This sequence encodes CASSLGPGQISNEQFF.

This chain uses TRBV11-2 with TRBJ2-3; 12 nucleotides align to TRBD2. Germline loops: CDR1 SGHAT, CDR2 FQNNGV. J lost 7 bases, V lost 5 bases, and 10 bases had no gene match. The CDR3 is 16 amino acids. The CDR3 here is CASSTQTSGGQNTQYF. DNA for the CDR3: TGTGCCAGCAGCACCCAGACTAGCGGGGGACAAAATACGCAGTATTTT.

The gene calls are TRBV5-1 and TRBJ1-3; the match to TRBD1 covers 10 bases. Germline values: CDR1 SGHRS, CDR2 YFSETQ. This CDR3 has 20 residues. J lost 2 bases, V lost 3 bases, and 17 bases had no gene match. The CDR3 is CASSSSGTGAPSRPGNTIYF. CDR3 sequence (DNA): TGCGCCAGCAGCTCCTCCGGGACAGGGGCACCCTCACGTCCTGGAAACACCATATATTTT.

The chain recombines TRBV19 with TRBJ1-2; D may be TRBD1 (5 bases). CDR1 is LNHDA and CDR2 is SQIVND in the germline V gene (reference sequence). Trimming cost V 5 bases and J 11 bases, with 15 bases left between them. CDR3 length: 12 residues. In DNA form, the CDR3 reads TGTGCCAGTAGTTTCGGAAGGTCAGGGTACACCTTC. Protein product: CASSFGRSGYTF. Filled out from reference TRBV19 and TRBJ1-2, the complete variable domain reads DGGITQSPKYLFRKEGQNVTLSCEQNLNHDAMYWYRQDPGQGLRLIYYSQIVNDFQKGDIAEGYSVSREKKESFPLTVTSAQKNPTAFYLCASSFGRSGYTFGSGTRLTVV.

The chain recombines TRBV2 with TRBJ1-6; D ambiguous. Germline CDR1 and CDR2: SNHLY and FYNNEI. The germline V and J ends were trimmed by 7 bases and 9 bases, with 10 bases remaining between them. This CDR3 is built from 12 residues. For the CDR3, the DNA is TGTGCCAGCACGGACTTTGCTTCACCCCTCCACTTT. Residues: CASTDFASPLHF.

The CDR3 DNA is TGTGCCTGGAGTATATATGACAGGGTTAGCAATCAGCCCCAGCATTTT. Amino acids: CAWSIYDRVSNQPQHF. The rearrangement joins TRBV30 to TRBJ1-5; 7 bases are shared with TRBD1. Germline loops: CDR1 GTSNPN, CDR2 SVGIG (reference sequence). The CDR3 extends over 16 amino acids. Trimming removed 2 bases from V and 0 bases from J; junction bases left unmatched: 7.

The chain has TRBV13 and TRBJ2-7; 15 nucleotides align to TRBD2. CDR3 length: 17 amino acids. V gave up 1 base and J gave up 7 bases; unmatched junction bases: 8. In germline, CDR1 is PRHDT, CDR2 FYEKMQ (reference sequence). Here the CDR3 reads CASSLDSRTSGRGEQYF. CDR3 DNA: TGTGCCAGCAGCTTAGACTCAAGGACTAGCGGGAGGGGGGAGCAGTACTTC.

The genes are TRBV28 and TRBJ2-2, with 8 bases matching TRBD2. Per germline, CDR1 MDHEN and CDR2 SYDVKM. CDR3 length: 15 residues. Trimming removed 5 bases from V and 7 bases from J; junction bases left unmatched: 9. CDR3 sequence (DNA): TGTGCCAGCAGTCCACCGGGACTAGGGGGCGGGGAGCTGTTTTTT. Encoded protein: CASSPPGLGGGELFF.

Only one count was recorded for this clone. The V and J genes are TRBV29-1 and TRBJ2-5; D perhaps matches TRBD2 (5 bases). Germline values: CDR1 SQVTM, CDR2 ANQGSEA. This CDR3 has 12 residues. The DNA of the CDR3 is TGCAGTTTTGCGGGTATCCAAGAGACCCAGTACTTC. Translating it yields CSFAGIQETQYF.

DNA for the CDR3: TGTGCCAGTAGACCCACAGGGGGCCGTCAGCCCCAGCATTTT. Its protein is CASRPTGGRQPQHF. The chain employs TRBV19 and TRBJ1-5, with TRBD1 identical over 9 bases. The CDR3 extends over 14 amino acids. Per germline, CDR1 LNHDA and CDR2 SQIVND (reference sequence). J lost 6 bases, V lost 6 bases, and 6 bases had no gene match. The entire variable domain, with the rest obtained from reference TRBV19 and TRBJ1-5, is as follows: DGGITQSPKYLFRKEGQNVTLSCEQNLNHDAMYWYRQDPGQGLRLIYYSQIVNDFQKGDIAEGYSVSREKKESFPLTVTSAQKNPTAFYLCASRPTGGRQPQHFGDGTRLSIL.

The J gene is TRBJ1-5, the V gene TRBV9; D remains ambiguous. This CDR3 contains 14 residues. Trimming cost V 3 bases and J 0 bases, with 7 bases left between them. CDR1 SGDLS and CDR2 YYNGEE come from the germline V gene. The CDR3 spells CASSGSYSNQPQHF. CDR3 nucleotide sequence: TGTGCCAGCAGCGGTTCCTATAGCAATCAGCCCCAGCATTTT.

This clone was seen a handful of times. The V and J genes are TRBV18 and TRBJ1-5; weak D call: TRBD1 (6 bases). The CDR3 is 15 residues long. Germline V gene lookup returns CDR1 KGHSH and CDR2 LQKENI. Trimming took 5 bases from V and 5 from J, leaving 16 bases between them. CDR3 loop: CASSTQTGRHQPQHF. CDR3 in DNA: TGTGCCAGCTCAACACAGACAGGCCGACATCAGCCCCAGCATTTT.

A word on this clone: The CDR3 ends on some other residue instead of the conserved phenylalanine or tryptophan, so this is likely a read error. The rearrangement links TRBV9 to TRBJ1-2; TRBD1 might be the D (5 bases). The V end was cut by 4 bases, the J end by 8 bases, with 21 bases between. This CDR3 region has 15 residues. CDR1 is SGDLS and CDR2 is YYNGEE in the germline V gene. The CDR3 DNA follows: TGTGCCAGCAGCTCCCCCGGGACGGCAAGGATCGGCTACACCCTC. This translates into CASSSPGTARIGYTL.

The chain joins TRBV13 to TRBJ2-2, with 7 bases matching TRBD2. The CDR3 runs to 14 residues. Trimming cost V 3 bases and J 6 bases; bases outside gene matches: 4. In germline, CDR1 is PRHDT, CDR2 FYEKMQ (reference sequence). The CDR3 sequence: CASSFRTSAGELFF. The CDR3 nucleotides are TGTGCCAGCAGCTTCAGGACTAGTGCCGGGGAGCTGTTTTTT.